This T cell receptor beta chain was sequenced during a study of stem cell transplantation in POMP-related autoinflammatory disease. A remark on this clone: The antigen remains unidentified.

This table comes from immunoSEQ multiplex PCR, and its TCRdb copy is limited to in-frame clones, with some not included. This sample has tens of thousands of clones, with roughly 91% found just once. Germline CDR1 reads SGHRS; CDR2 reads YFSETQ. Trimming removed 4 bases from V and 6 bases from J; junction bases left unmatched: 13. The CDR3 is 16 residues long. General study points: In patients with PRAID, every analyzed T-cell subset tended to show lower diversity and higher clonality.

The TCR comes from a human patient with POMP-related autoinflammation and immune dysregulation (PRAID). Some T cells may be the graft donor's. The chain employs TRBV5-1 and TRBJ2-1; 7 nucleotides line up with TRBD1. The source material was CD4+ T cells from PBMCs, sampled after stem cell transplantation. The CDR3 DNA follows: TGCGCCAGCAGCACTTCGACAGGGAATTTGATCAATGAGCAGTTCTTC. Encoded protein: CASSTSTGNLINEQFF.